One sample yielded the 15 T cell receptor beta chains listed below, sequenced in a study of shared clonotypes between healthy human individuals. The data were produced by immunoSEQ multiplex PCR, yet TCRdb's version contains in-frame clones alone and is incomplete. The table has 2 million or so clones, 85% to 95% seen once; the top ten hold roughly 0.13%. The sequenced sample consisted of naive CD4+ T cells sorted from blood. Subset of the sample: CD45RA+ positively selected. The receptor source for this set is a man younger than 35 in good health.

The gene calls are TRBV6-6 and TRBJ1-2; 7 bases match TRBD1. V lost 5 bases and J lost 3; bases outside the gene matches: 6. This CDR3 has 14 amino acids. CDR1 and CDR2 (germline): MNHNY, SVGAGI (reference sequence). The CDR3 reads CASSTPGQHYGYTF. The CDR3 DNA sequence: TGTGCCAGCAGTACGCCGGGACAGCACTATGGCTACACCTTC.

The rearrangement uses TRBV11-2 and TRBJ2-1; D could derive from TRBD1 or TRBD2 (5 bases each). CDR1 is SGHAT and CDR2 is FQNNGV in the germline V gene. The CDR3 is 13 amino acids. V was pared by 3 bases and J by 13 bases, with 16 bases between. CDR3 in amino acids: CASSLDRDQGQFF. In DNA, the CDR3 is TGTGCCAGCAGCTTGGACCGGGACCAGGGACAGTTCTTC. Full variable domain (rest looked up from reference TRBV11-2 and TRBJ2-1): EAGVAQSPRYKIIEKRQSVAFWCNPISGHATLYWYQQILGQGPKLLIQFQNNGVVDDSQLPKDRFSAERLKGVDSTLKIQPAKLEDSAVYLCASSLDRDQGQFFGPGTRLTVL.

V usage is TRBV21-1 and J usage is TRBJ1-1. TRBV21-1 corresponds to a pseudogene. This CDR3 spans 13 amino acids. DNA of the CDR3: TGTGCCAGCAGCAAAGGGTGGCGGTCGTTAGCTTTCTTT. Amino acid sequence: CASSKGWRSLAFF.

V is TRBV28 and J is TRBJ1-5; perhaps TRBD1 as D (6 bases). Trimming stripped 5 bases from V and 4 bases from J, with 9 bases between. This CDR3 has 13 amino acids. CDR1 is MDHEN, CDR2 SYDVKM, per germline. CDR3 region: CASSQDRNQPQHF. The DNA for the CDR3 is TGTGCCAGCAGTCAGGACAGAAATCAGCCCCAGCATTTT. The variable domain in full, completed from reference TRBV28 and TRBJ1-5, reads DVKVTQSSRYLVKRTGEKVFLECVQDMDHENMFWYRQDPGLGLRLIYFSYDVKMKEKGDIPEGYSVSREKKERFSLILESASTNQTSMYLCASSQDRNQPQHFGDGTRLSIL.

The chain employs TRBV7-2 and TRBJ1-5, with TRBD1 as a possible D gene (6 bases). CDR1 and CDR2 (germline): SGHTA, FQGNSA. Between the trimmed V and J ends, which lost 4 bases and 6 bases, there was a span of 19 bases. The CDR3 is 16 residues long. The CDR3 nucleotides are TGTGCCAGCAGCTCCGGAGGATGGGGGGCACCTCAGCCCCAGCATTTT. Residues: CASSSGGWGAPQPQHF.

V and J are TRBV9 and TRBJ2-5; 7 bases align to TRBD2. Germline V lookup: CDR1 SGDLS, CDR2 YYNGEE. The CDR3 is 15 amino acids. Trimming took 3 bases from V and 2 from J; bases not matched to a gene: 7. CDR3 region: CASSAISSGQETQYF. CDR3 DNA: TGTGCCAGCAGCGCGATCTCTAGCGGACAAGAGACCCAGTACTTC.

This rearrangement joins TRBV19 to TRBJ2-7; D perhaps matches TRBD2 (6 bases). V dropped 3 bases and J dropped 2 bases, with 23 bases sitting between them. CDR3 length: 18 residues. Germline loops: CDR1 LNHDA, CDR2 SQIVND (reference sequence). CDR3 sequence: CASSMGMTAGTGAYEQYF. In DNA, the CDR3 is TGTGCCAGTAGTATGGGGATGACCGCCGGGACTGGGGCCTACGAGCAGTACTTC.

V gene TRBV5-1 combines with J gene TRBJ2-7, with D perhaps matching TRBD1 (5 bases). Germline CDR1 is SGHRS and CDR2 is YFSETQ. The CDR3 sequence is 13 residues long. V lost 4 bases to trimming and J lost 2 bases, with 10 bases between them. The CDR3 here is CASSRSGTYEQYF. As DNA, the CDR3 is TGCGCCAGCAGCCGGTCAGGGACCTACGAGCAGTACTTC.

This chain connects TRBV5-1 to TRBJ2-5; 9 bases map to TRBD2. J lost 4 bases, V lost 4 bases, and 8 bases had no gene match. There are 15 residues in the CDR3. Germline loops: CDR1 SGHRS, CDR2 YFSETQ. The CDR3 loop is CASSQTLAGTETQYF. The DNA of the CDR3 is TGCGCCAGCAGCCAAACCCTAGCGGGGACAGAGACCCAGTACTTC.

The rearrangement joins TRBV4-3 to TRBJ2-3; D is unclear. Trimming removed 0 bases at V and 0 bases at J, with 10 bases between. The CDR3 contains 16 residues. CDR1 and CDR2 (germline): LGHNA, YSLEER. The CDR3 sequence: CASSQDAYTSTDTQYF. CDR3 sequence (DNA): TGCGCCAGCAGCCAAGACGCGTACACCAGCACAGATACGCAGTATTTT.

This chain joins TRBV10-3 and TRBJ2-7, with D possibly being TRBD2 (5 bases). Germline-derived CDR1 and CDR2 are ENHRY and SYGVKD. V was clipped by 10 bases and J by 2 bases, with 18 bases between them. This CDR3 spans 14 amino acids. CDR3 sequence (DNA): TGTGCCAGCTTCACCCCGGGCGGGCCCTACGAGCAGTACTTC. This sequence encodes CASFTPGGPYEQYF.

The rearrangement links TRBV7-9 to TRBJ2-1; TRBD2 aligns across 9 bases. V gave up 1 base and J gave up 12 bases; unmatched junction bases: 1. In germline, CDR1 is SEHNR, CDR2 FQNEAQ (reference sequence). This CDR3 spans 12 amino acids. The CDR3 nucleotides read TGTGCCAGCAGCTTAGAACTAGCGGGGCAGTTCTTC. As protein: CASSLELAGQFF.

V and J are TRBV18 and TRBJ1-4, with 7 bases that match TRBD1. Germline lookup yields CDR1 KGHSH and CDR2 LQKENI. The CDR3 spans 14 residues. V lost 3 bases to trimming and J lost 10 bases; unmatched junction nucleotides: 8. The CDR3 nucleotides are TGTGCCAGCTCACCGCAGGGGGAGCCTGGAAAACTGTTTTTT. Protein: CASSPQGEPGKLFF.

V is TRBV6-5 and J is TRBJ2-5; a weak D match, TRBD1 (6 bases). Germline V lookup: CDR1 MNHEY, CDR2 SVGAGI. This CDR3 has 13 amino acids. V dropped 10 bases and J dropped 2 bases, with 14 bases sitting between them. The CDR3 bases are TGTGCCATCAGGGGTGCATCTCAAGAGACCCAGTACTTC. Protein: CAIRGASQETQYF.

The J gene is TRBJ2-2, the V gene TRBV11-2; D is unresolved. The CDR3 loop spans 13 amino acids. V lost 3 bases and J lost 4, with 6 bases in between. Germline lookup yields CDR1 SGHAT and CDR2 FQNNGV. Here the CDR3 DNA reads TGTGCCAGCAGCTTCGACGCCACCGGGGAGCTGTTTTTT. Encoded protein: CASSFDATGELFF.